This T cell receptor beta chain is drawn from a study of T-cell reconstitution after alpha-beta-depleted transplantation in children. This CDR3 comprises 13 residues. Germline lookup yields CDR1 DFQATT and CDR2 SNEGSKA (reference sequence). V was pared by 3 bases and J by 4 bases, with 13 bases between. During its preparation, the TCRbeta library received unique molecular identifiers. MiXCR, run by TCRdb on the PCR reads, gives a single entry per CDR3 protein. Of 350,000 to 450,000 distinct CDR3 sequences in the sample, over 20% were seen once. The sequenced sample was PBMCs from the stem cell graft donor, obtained from the stem cell graft. This TCR was recovered from a human donor who donated a stem cell graft to a child with acute myeloid leukemia. V is TRBV20-1 and J is TRBJ2-7; D unclear. The CDR3, as DNA: TGCAGTGCTAGGACTCCCCAGCGTTACGAGCAGTACTTC. Protein product: CSARTPQRYEQYF.